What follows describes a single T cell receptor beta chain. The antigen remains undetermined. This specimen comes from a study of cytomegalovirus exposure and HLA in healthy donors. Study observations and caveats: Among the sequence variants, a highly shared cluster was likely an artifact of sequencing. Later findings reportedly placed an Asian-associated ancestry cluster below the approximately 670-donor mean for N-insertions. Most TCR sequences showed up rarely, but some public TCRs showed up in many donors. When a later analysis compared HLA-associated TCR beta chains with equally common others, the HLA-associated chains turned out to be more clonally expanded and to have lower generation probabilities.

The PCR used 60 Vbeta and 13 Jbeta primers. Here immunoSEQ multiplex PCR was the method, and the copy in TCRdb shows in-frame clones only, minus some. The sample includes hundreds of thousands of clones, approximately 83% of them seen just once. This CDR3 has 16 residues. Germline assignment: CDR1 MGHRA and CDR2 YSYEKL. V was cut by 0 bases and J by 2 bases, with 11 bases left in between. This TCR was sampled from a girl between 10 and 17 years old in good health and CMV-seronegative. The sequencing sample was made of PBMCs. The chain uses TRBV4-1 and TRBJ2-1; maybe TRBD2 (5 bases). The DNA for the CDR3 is TGCGCCAGCAGCCAAGAAGACGACGGGGCCTACAATGAGCAGTTCTTC. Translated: CASSQEDDGAYNEQFF.